Sequencing of this T cell receptor beta chain was carried out in a study of human T cells and chemical hapten exposure. Across the study: Patients received weekly diphenylcyclopropenone doses to the scalp throughout the approximately 23-week study. Patients, largely female, had alopecia areata, totalis or universalis.

The junction had 12 bases not matched to a gene; V was cut back by 2 bases and J by 8 bases. The CDR3 sequence is 16 residues long. The germline V gene encodes CDR1 SEHNR and CDR2 FQNEAQ (reference sequence). This clonotype occurred many times. Time point described: patch test 2, 6 weeks after DPC sensitization. The treatment: therapeutic diphenylcyclopropenone sensitization with weekly scalp DPC. Blood collection happened ahead of applying each patch test. Each CDR3 protein is one row after TCRdb ran MiXCR on the RACE reads. The sample lists about 69,000 distinct CDR3 sequences, approximately 10% occurring once.

The chain recombines TRBV7-9 with TRBJ2-1, with 7 nucleotides matching TRBD2. The clonotype comes from a woman aged 45 to 65 with alopecia areata. Some clones in this sample may be carry-over from other donors' samples. The sequencing here drew on whole blood, taken in connection with sensitization to the hapten diphenylcyclopropenone (DPC). This CDR3 is CASSLYGGRRLDEQFF. CDR3 in DNA: TGTGCCAGCAGCTTATACGGCGGGAGAAGGTTGGATGAGCAGTTCTTC.